This TCR beta chain was sequenced during a study of CD8+ T cells in alopecia areata. Reverse transcription of extracted RNA yielded cDNA, which provided the sequencing template. Libraries were prepared by immunoSEQ multiplex PCR; TCRdb keeps only in-frame clonotypes and omits some of them. Of 180,000 or so clones listed, 40% to 65% are singletons. The treatment was: oral pan-JAK inhibitor, 5-10 mg twice daily. Sequenced material: CD8+ T cells sorted from blood, taken at week 24, from a patient treated with tofacitinib. The receptor's source is a human donor with alopecia areata.

The DNA for the CDR3 is TGTGCCAGCAGCTTAGGGTCTCGCCTCAGCACAGATACGCAGTATTTT. Its protein product is CASSLGSRLSTDTQYF. The chain joins TRBV7-3 to TRBJ2-3; D is undetermined. The CDR3 contains 16 residues. The germline V gene has CDR1 SGHTA and CDR2 FQGTGA. Trimming stripped 2 bases from V and 0 bases from J, with 12 bases between.